The 28 T cell receptor beta chains below all came from one sample that was sequenced in a study of T-cell memory formation after mild COVID-19. TCRdb reprocessed the 5' RACE reads with MiXCR, giving one entry per CDR3 protein. Of 400,000 to 500,000 distinct CDR3 sequences listed, 20% are singletons. Sequenced input: PBMCs or a T cell subset sorted from them (not recorded which). These TCRs come from an adult woman who had mild COVID-19 (a few samples of this study predate the infection). Cell type and time point are not known.

This clonotype has only a few counts. The chain couples TRBV20-1 to TRBJ2-2, with TRBD2 matching 9 bases. CDR3 size: 15 residues. Germline lookup yields CDR1 DFQATT and CDR2 SNEGSKA (reference sequence). The V segment lost 0 bases and the J segment 4 bases; nucleotides outside the gene matches: 3. CDR3 DNA sequence: TGCAGTGCTAGAGAATGGCGGGGGGGCACCGGGGAGCTGTTTTTT. It encodes CSAREWRGGTGELFF.

The rearrangement links TRBV7-2 to TRBJ2-7, with 12 positions matching TRBD2. The length of the CDR3 is 16 residues. V dropped 5 bases and J dropped 2; count of bases not matched to a gene: 7. Germline V CDR1 and CDR2: SGHTA, FQGNSA. CDR3 in amino acids: CASSPQTSGGTYEQYF. In nucleotides, the CDR3 is TGTGCCAGCAGCCCCCAGACTAGCGGGGGAACCTACGAGCAGTACTTC.

The V and J genes are TRBV6-1 and TRBJ2-1, with 7 bases fitting TRBD2. The J segment lost 0 bases and the V segment lost 5 bases, leaving 10 bases of the junction unmatched. The CDR3 has 17 amino acids. Germline V gene data show CDR1 as MNHNS and CDR2 as SASEGT. The CDR3 region has the DNA TGTGCCAGCAGTCCTCGGGCTAGCGGTAGCTCCTACAATGAGCAGTTCTTC. Amino acid sequence: CASSPRASGSSYNEQFF.

This clonotype was detected only a few times. V and J are TRBV24-1 and TRBJ1-2; 10 positions agree with TRBD1. There are 14 residues in the CDR3. Germline trimming cut 10 bases from V and 7 bases from J; bases unmatched to any gene: 11. Looked up from germline, CDR1 is KGHDR and CDR2 is SFDVKD. This CDR3 is CATYSGTGEPGYTF. In nucleotides, the CDR3 is TGTGCCACGTATTCCGGGACAGGGGAACCTGGCTACACCTTC.

The chain combines TRBV6-2 or TRBV6-3 with TRBJ2-1; 10 nucleotides match TRBD2. The CDR3 is 17 residues long. The junction had 18 bases not matched to a gene; V was cut back by 6 bases and J by 10 bases. The germline V gene encodes CDR1 MNHEY and CDR2 SVGEGT. CDR3 sequence reads: CASRGLLAGAGIEEQFF. The CDR3 coding sequence is TGTGCCAGCAGAGGCCTTCTAGCGGGAGCGGGTATAGAGGAGCAGTTCTTC.

CDR3 protein: CASSLTSEINIQYF. The CDR3 bases are TGTGCCAGCAGCCTGACTAGCGAGATCAACATTCAGTACTTC. The rearrangement links TRBV12-3 or TRBV12-4 to TRBJ2-4; 8 positions agree with TRBD2. The length of the CDR3 is 14 residues. V dropped 6 bases and J dropped 7; count of bases not matched to a gene: 8.

The chain couples TRBV23-1 to TRBJ2-3, with 9 bases fitting TRBD1. TRBV23-1 is reported as an ORF; its role is uncertain. This CDR3 region has 18 residues. Trimming took 8 bases from V and 5 from J; bases not matched to a gene: 20. The CDR3: CASCRRSPDRGGKDTQYF. The CDR3 region has the DNA TGCGCCAGCTGTCGCCGCTCCCCGGACAGGGGCGGAAAAGATACGCAGTATTTT.

The chain recombines TRBV7-6 with TRBJ1-2; possible D gene TRBD1, 6 bases. Trimming pared 7 bases from V and 3 bases from J, leaving 15 bases between. This CDR3 has 14 residues. Germline V CDR1 and CDR2: SGHVS, FNYEAQ. CDR3 in amino acids: CASTHGAGDYGYTF. The CDR3 DNA sequence: TGTGCCAGCACACACGGGGCAGGGGACTATGGCTACACCTTC. Supplemented by reference TRBV7-6 and TRBJ1-2, the full variable domain reads GAGVSQSPRYKVTKRGQDVALRCDPISGHVSLYWYRQALGQGPEFLTYFNYEAQQDKSGLPNDRFSAERPEGSISTLTIQRTEQRDSAMYRCASTHGAGDYGYTFGSGTRLTVV.

The chain combines TRBV7-9 with TRBJ2-2, with 10 bases that match TRBD1. With 2 bases clipped from V and 10 bases from J, the junction kept 4 bases outside the gene matches. This CDR3 is 14 amino acids long. Germline assignment: CDR1 SEHNR and CDR2 FQNEAQ (reference sequence). CDR3 coding DNA: TGTGCCAGCAGCTTACGACAGGGGGCTGTGGAGCTGTTTTTT. It codes for CASSLRQGAVELFF.

There are many counts of this clonotype. V gene TRBV12-3 or TRBV12-4 combines with J gene TRBJ2-1, with 8 bases aligning to TRBD2. The CDR3 has 16 residues. With V trimmed by 5 bases and J by 7 bases, 13 bases remained unmatched. The CDR3 coding sequence is TGTGCCAGCAGTCCCCCAGGAGCGGGAGTAGAAAATGAGCAGTTCTTC. The encoded protein is CASSPPGAGVENEQFF.

This sequence joins TRBV5-1 and TRBJ1-1; D ambiguous. CDR1 SGHRS and CDR2 YFSETQ come from the germline V gene. Trimming took 3 bases from V and 6 from J, leaving 12 bases between them. The CDR3 sequence is 13 residues long. The CDR3 DNA sequence: TGCGCCAGCAGCTCGGGCCAAAACTCTGAAGCTTTCTTT. It encodes CASSSGQNSEAFF.

This clonotype was seen a handful of times. The chain employs TRBV5-1 and TRBJ2-4; 7 bases agree with TRBD1. This CDR3 has 14 amino acids. Trimming cost V 1 base and J 3 bases; bases outside gene matches: 1. CDR1 is SGHRS, CDR2 YFSETQ, per germline. Written as DNA, the CDR3 is TGCGCCAGCAGCTTGACAGGGGACAAAAACATTCAGTACTTC. It specifies CASSLTGDKNIQYF.

The chain joins TRBV12-3 or TRBV12-4 to TRBJ2-3; 8 nucleotides match TRBD1. This CDR3 has 15 residues. V trimming: 6 bases; J trimming: 4 bases; junction bases outside the gene matches: 9. This chain's CDR3 is CASSPGQGMADTQYF. The CDR3 bases are TGTGCCAGCAGCCCCGGACAGGGTATGGCAGATACGCAGTATTTT.

In its sample, this clonotype was seen a few times. This sequence joins TRBV12-3 or TRBV12-4 and TRBJ2-3; maybe TRBD1 (6 bases). V was cut by 6 bases and J by 7 bases, with 11 bases left in between. CDR3 length: 12 residues. Here the CDR3 reads CASRGAGNTQYF. DNA for the CDR3: TGTGCCAGCAGGGGGGCCGGTAATACGCAGTATTTT.

This clonotype has only a few counts. The V and J genes are TRBV27 and TRBJ2-7; TRBD2 agrees at 8 bases. Germline V gene data show CDR1 as MNHEY and CDR2 as SMNVEV (reference sequence). CDR3 length equals 14 residues. V was pared by 7 bases and J by 2 bases, with 7 bases of the junction left unmatched. The CDR3 is CASTTSGPAYEQYF. The CDR3 nucleotides are TGTGCCAGCACCACTAGCGGTCCTGCCTACGAGCAGTACTTC.

The chain uses TRBV6-5 and TRBJ2-3, with D hard to call. Germline V lookup: CDR1 MNHEY, CDR2 SVGAGI. V dropped 4 bases and J dropped 7 bases, with 21 bases sitting between them. The CDR3 is made up of 16 amino acids. CDR3 loop: CASSSRVGRLRYTQYF. For the CDR3, the DNA is TGTGCCAGCAGTTCTCGGGTTGGGCGGCTCAGGTATACGCAGTATTTT.

This clonotype was counted between two and nine times. This chain connects TRBV20-1 to TRBJ1-5, with D unresolved. Germline values: CDR1 DFQATT, CDR2 SNEGSKA (reference sequence). The CDR3 has 14 residues. V was cut by 1 base and J by 7 bases, with 14 bases left in between. The CDR3 coding sequence is TGCAGTGCTAGAGGTAACGGGATTTTGCAGCCCCAGCATTTT. Its protein is CSARGNGILQPQHF.

The V call is TRBV3-1, the J call TRBJ2-4, with TRBD2 identical over 7 bases. Germline-derived CDR1 and CDR2 are LGHDT and YNNKEL (reference sequence). After removal of 5 bases from V and 4 bases from J, the junction contained 8 bases not matched to a gene. The CDR3 runs to 15 residues. The DNA for the CDR3 is TGTGCCAGCAGCTCCCACACTAGCGTTAAAAACATTCAGTACTTC. The encoded protein is CASSSHTSVKNIQYF.

V usage is TRBV7-2 and J usage is TRBJ2-1, with D maybe TRBD2 (6 bases). The CDR3 runs 15 residues. The ends were cut back, 7 bases at V and 1 base at J, with 14 bases in the middle. CDR1 and CDR2 from the germline V gene are SGHTA and FQGNSA. The CDR3 nucleotides are TGTGCCAGCATAGCGGCCTCCCGGTCCTACAATGAGCAGTTCTTC. Amino acids: CASIAASRSYNEQFF. Combining the CDR3 with reference TRBV7-2 and TRBJ2-1 gives the whole variable domain GAGVSQSPSNKVTEKGKDVELRCDPISGHTALYWYRQSLGQGLEFLIYFQGNSAPDKSGLPSDRFSAERTGGSVSTLTIQRTQQEDSAVYLCASIAASRSYNEQFFGPGTRLTVL.

There are a few counts of this clonotype. The chain has TRBV7-2 and TRBJ1-1; 8 positions match TRBD1. This CDR3 is 14 amino acids long. CDR1 SGHTA and CDR2 FQGNSA come from the germline V gene. The J segment lost 1 base and the V segment lost 7 bases, leaving 5 bases of the junction unmatched. For the CDR3, the DNA is TGTGCCAGCACCCGGGACAGGAGGAACACTGAAGCTTTCTTT. It yields the protein CASTRDRRNTEAFF.

This clonotype was seen a few times. The V call is TRBV24-1, the J call TRBJ1-1, with 7 bases that match TRBD1. Germline V CDR1 and CDR2: KGHDR, SFDVKD. The CDR3 runs 15 residues. V lost 4 bases, J lost 1 base, and 5 bases stayed unmatched. The CDR3 region is CATSESGTENTEAFF. CDR3 nucleotides: TGTGCCACCAGTGAATCCGGGACAGAGAACACTGAAGCTTTCTTT.

The sample holds a few counts of this clonotype. This chain links TRBV27 with TRBJ2-7, with D possibly matching TRBD1 (6 bases). Germline CDR1 reads MNHEY; CDR2 reads SMNVEV (reference sequence). Trimming pared 3 bases from V and 2 bases from J, leaving 14 bases between. There are 15 residues in the CDR3. CDR3 sequence: CASSLNQGSPYEQYF. The CDR3 nucleotides are TGTGCCAGCAGTTTGAACCAGGGGAGCCCCTACGAGCAGTACTTC.

This clonotype has just a few counts. The rearrangement links TRBV4-2 to TRBJ1-4; 8 bases map to TRBD1. Germline V gene data show CDR1 as LGHNA and CDR2 as YNFKEQ. The CDR3 is 18 amino acids. Trimming took 0 bases from V and 3 from J; bases not matched to a gene: 9. The CDR3 is CASSQDYRRDRSNEKLFF. CDR3 coding DNA: TGTGCCAGCAGCCAAGATTACCGCCGGGACAGGTCTAATGAAAAACTGTTTTTT.

This clonotype has more than one count but fewer than ten. V gene TRBV11-2 combines with J gene TRBJ2-3; D is possibly TRBD2 (5 bases). Germline V gene data show CDR1 as SGHAT and CDR2 as FQNNGV. There are 17 residues in the CDR3. With 5 bases removed from V and 6 bases from J, the gap between germline ends came to 24 bases. CDR3 nucleotide sequence: TGTGCCAGCAGCCCGAGAGGGCTAGCCTTAGGAATGGATACGCAGTATTTT. Translation gives CASSPRGLALGMDTQYF.

This clonotype has more than one count but fewer than ten. This chain uses TRBV6-5 with TRBJ1-1; tentative D call: TRBD1 (5 bases). Trimming left V 2 bases short and J 0 bases short, with 7 bases between. This CDR3 spans 14 amino acids. The germline CDR1 and CDR2 sequences are MNHEY and SVGAGI. CDR3 nucleotides: TGTGCCAGCAGTTACGGGGGATTGAACACTGAAGCTTTCTTT. Amino acid sequence: CASSYGGLNTEAFF.

This clonotype was detected only a few times. The chain joins TRBV5-1 to TRBJ1-1; a weak D match, TRBD1 (6 bases). The V gene's germline CDR1 is SGHRS and CDR2 YFSETQ. Trimming shortened V by 3 bases and J by 7 bases, and 10 bases separated the two germline ends. This CDR3 comprises 12 residues. The CDR3 DNA sequence: TGCGCCAGCAGCTCCACGACAGGTGAAGCTTTCTTT. It specifies CASSSTTGEAFF. Full variable domain (outside the CDR3, taken from reference TRBV5-1 and TRBJ1-1): KAGVTQTPRYLIKTRGQQVTLSCSPISGHRSVSWYQQTPGQGLQFLFEYFSETQRNKGNFPGRFSGRQFSNSRSEMNVSTLELGDSALYLCASSSTTGEAFFGQGTRLTVV.

This chain joins TRBV29-1 and TRBJ2-7; 9 bases align to TRBD1. The CDR3 runs 12 residues. V shed 5 bases and J 6 bases; nucleotides not matched to a gene: 5. Germline V gene sequence: CDR1 SQVTM, CDR2 ANQGSEA. This chain's CDR3 is CSVKGQGGEQYF. CDR3 bases: TGCAGCGTTAAGGGACAGGGCGGCGAGCAGTACTTC.

This rearrangement joins TRBV19 to TRBJ1-2; 10 nucleotides align to TRBD1. CDR1 LNHDA and CDR2 SQIVND come from the germline V gene (reference sequence). This CDR3 contains 15 residues. The junction had 6 bases not matched to a gene; V was cut back by 5 bases and J by 3 bases. The CDR3 loop reads CASSPRTGGDYGYTF. As DNA, the CDR3 is TGTGCCAGTAGTCCCCGGACAGGGGGGGACTATGGCTACACCTTC.